This TCR beta chain appears in the sequencing data of a study of blood T cell repertoires in COVID-19. Overall study: Acute and convalescent COVID-19 specimens originated in the United States, Italy and Spain. Nucleic acid was either cDNA or gDNA, and it came from T cells, B-cell-depleted T cells, or PBMCs.

The CDR3 totals 17 residues. The ends were cut back, 1 base at V and 1 base at J, with 14 bases in the middle. The germline CDR1 and CDR2 sequences are LGHDT and YNNKEL (reference sequence). In the original analysis: Reference gene primer amplification gave nucleated cell count estimates. Method: immunoSEQ multiplex PCR; TCRdb's copy keeps in-frame clones and lacks some. The DNA was the basis for D and trimming; V, J and clone size are from that table. The sample lists hundreds of thousands of clones; under 90% were seen once. This chain connects TRBV3-1 (or the pseudogene TRBV3-2) to TRBJ2-1, with D maybe TRBD2 (5 bases). Sequenced sample: peripheral blood. The source is a human donor in a cohort sampled during active COVID-19. The CDR3 loop is CASSQVVGGLSYNEQFF. CDR3 DNA sequence: TGTGCCAGCAGCCAAGTGGTAGGCGGGTTATCCTACAATGAGCAGTTCTTC.